The rows below give T cell receptor beta chains drawn from one sample of a study of T cell responses to AZD1222 COVID-19 vaccine. Sequencing was performed with immunoSEQ multiplex PCR; in TCRdb, only in-frame clones are kept and a portion is missing. The table includes 90,000 to 150,000 clones, roughly 90% detected once. The specimen comprised peripheral blood, sampled on day 0 of AZD1222 vaccination. The receptors shown here come from an adult in good health. Each CDR3 is given with its conserved first and last residue. Fields, in order: clone size, D gene, J gene, V gene, CDR3 protein, CDR3 DNA. D genes are given only for firm matches. Not all rows give a size; the values are once, few, many and, for expanded clones, a class.

- TRBD1 TRBJ1-1 TRBV7-6 CASSPRQGPGSEAFF TGTGCCAGCAGCCCCCGACAGGGACCTGGCTCTGAAGCTTTCTTT
- - TRBJ1-2 TRBV4-2 CASSQLQGGYGYTF TGTGCCAGCAGCCAGTTACAGGGTGGCTATGGCTACACCTTC
- TRBD2 TRBJ2-3 TRBV4-2 CASSPSQASGGEGDTQYF TGTGCCAGCAGCCCGTCCCAGGCTAGCGGGGGGGAAGGAGATACGCAGTATTTT
- - TRBJ2-2 TRBV5-1 CASSYSLTGVTGELFF TGCGCCAGCAGCTATTCGTTAACTGGAGTCACCGGGGAGCTGTTTTTT
- - TRBJ2-7 TRBV5-1 CASSFRILYEQYF TGCGCCAGCAGCTTCCGAATACTCTACGAGCAGTACTTC
- TRBD2 TRBJ2-3 TRBV6-5 CASSTVAGGTDTQYF TGTGCCAGCAGTACCGTAGCGGGAGGCACAGATACGCAGTATTTT
- - TRBJ2-7 TRBV19 CASGEPYEQYF TGTGCCAGCGGAGAGCCCTACGAGCAGTACTTC
- - TRBJ1-3 TRBV28 CASIQPGISSSSGNTIYF TGTGCCAGCATCCAGCCAGGGATTTCTTCTAGCTCTGGAAACACCATATATTTT
- TRBD2 TRBJ2-1 TRBV11-2 CASSPSLAGGSNEQFF TGTGCCAGCAGCCCGTCACTAGCGGGGGGCTCCAATGAGCAGTTCTTC
- - TRBJ2-3 TRBV7-9 CASTRRGGLTDTQYF TGTGCCAGCACCCGGCGAGGGGGTCTCACAGATACGCAGTATTTT
- TRBD1 TRBJ2-7 TRBV27 CASSLGTGVIEQYF TGTGCCAGCAGTTTAGGGACAGGGGTGATCGAGCAGTACTTC
once - TRBJ1-2 TRBV4-1 CASSPAGGIGYGYTF TGCGCCAGCAGCCCAGCCGGAGGAATTGGGTATGGCTACACCTTC
- TRBD2 TRBJ2-1 TRBV5-1 CASSLELAAVGEQFF TGCGCCAGCAGCTTGGAACTAGCGGCCGTAGGTGAGCAGTTCTTC
- - TRBJ1-3 TRBV19 CASNSAGNTIYF TGTGCCAGTAACAGTGCCGGAAACACCATATATTTT
- TRBD2 TRBJ2-7 TRBV12-3/TRBV12-4 CASSKGLATEQYF TGTGCCAGCAGTAAGGGACTAGCAACCGAGCAGTACTTC
- - TRBJ1-1 TRBV29-1 CSVEGQPVEAFF TGCAGCGTTGAAGGACAGCCTGTTGAAGCTTTCTTT
- - TRBJ2-7 TRBV30 CALVSGGSVYEQYF TGTGCCTTGGTATCCGGCGGCTCCGTCTACGAGCAGTACTTC
- TRBD1 TRBJ2-2 TRBV30 CACPRDRGPTGELFF TGTGCCTGTCCCCGAGACAGGGGCCCGACCGGGGAGCTGTTTTTT
- - TRBJ1-5 TRBV6-1 CASSETRGGHNQPQHF TGTGCCAGCAGTGAAACCCGGGGAGGTCACAATCAGCCCCAGCATTTT